Given below is one T cell receptor (beta chain) in context. Its antigen remains unidentified. The study made its TRB cDNA libraries by 5' RACE, adding UMI labels. From its re-call of the 5' RACE reads, TCRdb lists each CDR3 protein once, without DNA. This sample's table reports around 60,000 distinct CDR3 sequences. The CD45RO-CCR7+CD27+CD95- phenotype denoted naive CD8+ T cells. The data are from a study of CXCR3-negative and CXCR3-positive naive CD8 T cells. The CDR3 contains 14 residues. Germline CDR1 SNHLY, CDR2 FYNNEI. Study-wide findings and caveats: TRB CDR3s of CXCR3-positive naive cells were more hydrophobic than those of CXCR3-negative naive cells. Most assays used freshly isolated PBMCs, as cryopreservation partially reduced CXCR3.

Specimen: naive CXCR3+ CD8+ T cells from blood. As to subset: CD45RO-CCR7+CD27+CD95- naive CD8+ T cells expressing CXCR3 (TNR3+). The source of this sequence is a human donor in good health. Some clones in this sample may be carry-over from other donors' samples. The V and J genes are TRBV2 and TRBJ2-4; TCRdb names TRBD1, which stays unverified in the absence of DNA. CDR3: CASSDLTGIDIQYF.